The T cell receptor beta chain under discussion was sequenced for a study of early T cells in non-severe SARS-CoV-2 infection. This CDR3 is built from 15 residues. Germline CDR1 SNHLY, CDR2 FYNNEI. The V and J ends lost 7 bases and 7 bases, in that order; junction bases with no gene match: 14. The library protocol tagged individual cDNA molecules with unique molecular identifiers. MiXCR, run by TCRdb on the 5' RACE reads, gives a single entry per CDR3 protein. In the table there are tens of thousands of distinct CDR3 sequences, roughly a tenth of which are singletons. Sequenced input: whole blood. The clonotype was recovered from an adult who was a healthcare worker with PCR-confirmed SARS-CoV-2 infection or an uninfected control (not recorded which). The chain links TRBV2 to TRBJ2-3; 7 nucleotides align to TRBD2. The CDR3, as DNA: TGTGCCAGCAATAAGGAGACTAGCATCGGGAATACGCAGTATTTT. It translates to CASNKETSIGNTQYF.